These 5 T cell receptor beta chains came from one sample sequenced in a study of shared clonotypes between healthy human individuals. Terminally differentiated effector memory CD45RA+ cells were excluded from the naive CD8 cells, which were CD45RO-negative and positively selected for CCR7. TCRdb's copy holds only in-frame clones and misses some; the assay was immunoSEQ multiplex PCR. The table shows some 2.1 million clones, with approximately 94% occurring only once. The sequenced sample was naive CD8+ T cells sorted from blood. The receptor set was obtained from a man aged 18 to 35 in good health.

The J gene is TRBJ2-5, the V gene TRBV18; 8 bases agree with TRBD1. This CDR3 spans 12 amino acids. Germline lookup yields CDR1 KGHSH and CDR2 LQKENI. J lost 3 bases, V lost 8 bases, and 2 bases had no gene match. Written as DNA, the CDR3 is TGTGCCAGCCAGACAGGGGAAGAGACCCAGTACTTC. It specifies CASQTGEETQYF.

J is TRBJ1-2 and V is TRBV28, with D maybe TRBD1 (5 bases). Germline CDR1 and CDR2: MDHEN and SYDVKM. Trimming cost V 5 bases and J 10 bases, with 17 bases left between them. This CDR3 comprises 13 residues. In nucleotides, the CDR3 is TGTGCCAGCAGTAGGGACGGTACAACTGACTACACCTTC. As protein: CASSRDGTTDYTF.

This chain connects TRBV7-8 to TRBJ1-6; a weak D match, TRBD1 (6 bases). This CDR3 spans 15 amino acids. V was shortened by 5 bases and J by 3 bases, with 11 bases between the two germline ends. Germline values: CDR1 SGHVS, CDR2 FQNEAQ. CDR3: CASSHRDIYNSPLHF. CDR3 sequence (DNA): TGTGCCAGCAGCCACCGGGACATCTATAATTCACCCCTCCACTTT.

The chain couples TRBV4-1 to TRBJ2-1; tentative D call: TRBD1 (6 bases). The germline gives CDR1 MGHRA, CDR2 YSYEKL. The CDR3 is 15 amino acids. With 9 bases removed from V and 8 bases from J, the gap between germline ends came to 23 bases. CDR3 DNA: TGCGCCAGTCGAAGACGGGCAGGGGCCGGGGATGAGCAGTTCTTC. Amino acids: CASRRRAGAGDEQFF.

The rearrangement uses TRBV15 and TRBJ2-1; TRBD2 agrees at 11 bases. This CDR3 region has 13 residues. Germline V CDR1 and CDR2: LNHNV, YYDKDF (reference sequence). The ends lost 9 bases at V and 5 bases at J; junction bases unmatched: 3. CDR3: CATGLAENNEQFF. For the CDR3, the DNA is TGTGCCACGGGACTAGCGGAGAACAATGAGCAGTTCTTC.